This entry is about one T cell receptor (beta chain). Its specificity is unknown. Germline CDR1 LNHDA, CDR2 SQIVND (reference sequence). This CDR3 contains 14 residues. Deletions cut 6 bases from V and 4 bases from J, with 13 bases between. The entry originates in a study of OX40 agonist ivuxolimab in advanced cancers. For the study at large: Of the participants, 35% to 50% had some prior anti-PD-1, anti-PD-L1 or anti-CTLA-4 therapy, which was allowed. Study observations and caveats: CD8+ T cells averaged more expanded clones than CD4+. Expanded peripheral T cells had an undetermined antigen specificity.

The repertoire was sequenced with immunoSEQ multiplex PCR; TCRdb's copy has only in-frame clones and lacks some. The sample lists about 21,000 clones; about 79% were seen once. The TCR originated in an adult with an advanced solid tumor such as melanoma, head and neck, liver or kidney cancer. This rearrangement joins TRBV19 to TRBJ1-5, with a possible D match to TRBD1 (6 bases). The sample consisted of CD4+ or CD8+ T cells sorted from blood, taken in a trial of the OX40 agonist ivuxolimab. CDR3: CASSLGTKNQPQHF. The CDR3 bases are TGTGCCAGTAGCCTCGGGACAAAAAATCAGCCCCAGCATTTT.